Listed below are T cell receptor beta chains from one sample, sequenced in a study of blood T cells in healthy people across ages. One entry per CDR3 protein, called by TCRdb with MiXCR from the 5' RACE reads. The sample holds just over 800,000 distinct CDR3 sequences, approximately 59% seen once. The sample taken for sequencing was blood. These receptors were obtained from a young man in good health. The CDR3 runs from the conserved cysteine through the conserved F or W. The D gene is left open where the match is weak. The listing skips clone size in some rows; elsewhere it reads once, few, many or a size class.

TRBV7-8	NA	NA	TRBJ2-2	CASILTTGELFF	TGTGCCAGCATTCTCACCACCGGGGAGCTGTTTTTT
TRBV27	NA	NA	TRBJ1-6	CASRELGGAPRPSPLHF	TGTGCCAGCAGGGAACTGGGGGGCGCGCCAAGACCTTCACCCCTCCACTTT
TRBV12-3/TRBV12-4	few	NA	TRBJ1-6	CASSLALGASNSPLHF	TGTGCCAGCAGTTTAGCGCTGGGAGCGTCGAATTCACCCCTCCACTTT
TRBV7-2	NA	TRBD2	TRBJ2-3	CASSLGASGGPTDTQYF	TGTGCCAGCAGCTTAGGGGCTAGCGGGGGGCCCACAGATACGCAGTATTTT
TRBV10-3	few	TRBD1	TRBJ2-7	CATQPGQQYEQYF	TGTGCCACTCAACCGGGACAGCAATACGAGCAGTACTTC
TRBV7-6	NA	NA	TRBJ2-7	CASSRGVNYEQYF	TGTGCCAGCAGCAGGGGGGTTAACTACGAGCAGTACTTC
TRBV29-1	few	NA	TRBJ1-2	CSVEDGWADGYTF	TGCAGCGTTGAAGACGGGTGGGCCGATGGCTACACCTTC
TRBV6-5	once	TRBD1	TRBJ2-7	CASSYSTGTDKYYEQYF	TGTGCCAGCAGTTACTCTACCGGGACAGACAAGTACTACGAGCAGTACTTC
TRBV3-1	NA	NA	TRBJ2-1	CASSQEISSYNEQFF	TGTGCCAGCAGCCAAGAAATTAGCTCCTACAATGAGCAGTTCTTC
TRBV20-1	few	NA	TRBJ2-7	CSAKPLNGEVREQYF	TGCAGTGCTAAGCCTTTAAACGGGGAAGTGCGCGAGCAGTACTTC
TRBV7-2	NA	NA	TRBJ2-1	CASSSEAFNEQFF	TGTGCCAGCAGCTCAGAGGCTTTCAATGAGCAGTTCTTC